This passage covers 18 T cell receptor beta chains from one sample sequenced in a study of T cells in localized non-small cell lung cancer. Generated by immunoSEQ multiplex PCR, the TCRdb table keeps only in-frame clones and is missing some. The repertoire has roughly 58,000 clones, roughly 79% of them found once; the top ten carry around 4.3%. The sequenced sample was PBMCs, obtained before any cancer treatment. These receptors all come from a man aged 40 to 70 with stage II lung adenocarcinoma.

The V call is TRBV14, the J call TRBJ2-7, with D possibly TRBD1 on 6 matching bases. The ends were cut back, 1 base at V and 2 bases at J, with 12 bases in the middle. Germline loops: CDR1 SGHDN, CDR2 FVKESK. This CDR3 has 15 residues. The CDR3 nucleotides are TGTGCCAGCAGCCAAGGGCCCGACAGGACCTACGAGCAGTACTTC. Protein product: CASSQGPDRTYEQYF.

This clone occurred once. The rearrangement uses TRBV5-4 and TRBJ2-7; 10 bases are a match to TRBD1. The CDR3 length is 15 residues. Germline V gene sequence: CDR1 SGHNT, CDR2 YYREEE (reference sequence). The J segment lost 2 bases and the V segment lost 0 bases, leaving 2 bases of the junction unmatched. CDR3 sequence reads: CASSLEGTGAYEQYF. CDR3 in DNA: TGTGCCAGCAGCTTGGAAGGGACAGGGGCCTACGAGCAGTACTTC.

The rearrangement joins TRBV5-1 to TRBJ2-5, with 7 bases matching TRBD1. J gave up 5 bases and V 4 bases, and 5 bases lay outside the gene matches. Germline V CDR1 and CDR2: SGHRS, YFSETQ. This CDR3 region has 13 residues. CDR3 in DNA: TGCGCCAGCAGCCAAGACAGGGCGGAGACCCAGTACTTC. It encodes CASSQDRAETQYF.

The CDR3 region has the DNA TGTGCCAGCAGAGACGGAGGTGGCTATGGCTACACCTTC. Its protein product is CASRDGGGYGYTF. The chain recombines TRBV2 with TRBJ1-2, with D uncertain. Deletions cut 6 bases from V and 4 bases from J, with 12 bases between. The V gene's germline CDR1 is SNHLY and CDR2 FYNNEI. CDR3 size: 13 residues.

This clone was counted a single time. The chain joins TRBV19 to TRBJ2-5; 7 nucleotides match TRBD1. The germline V gene encodes CDR1 LNHDA and CDR2 SQIVND (reference sequence). The junction had 10 bases not matched to a gene; V was cut back by 7 bases and J by 2 bases. The CDR3 has 15 residues. This chain's CDR3 is CASNRHPGQQETQYF. CDR3 nucleotide sequence: TGTGCCAGTAACCGTCATCCGGGACAGCAAGAGACCCAGTACTTC. The full variable domain, completed using reference TRBV19 and TRBJ2-5, is DGGITQSPKYLFRKEGQNVTLSCEQNLNHDAMYWYRQDPGQGLRLIYYSQIVNDFQKGDIAEGYSVSREKKESFPLTVTSAQKNPTAFYLCASNRHPGQQETQYFGPGTRLLVL.

This chain uses TRBV18 with TRBJ2-7; 8 bases align to TRBD2. V was pared by 3 bases and J by 2 bases, with 12 bases of the junction left unmatched. The CDR3 contains 17 residues. CDR1 is KGHSH, CDR2 LQKENI, per germline. CDR3 coding DNA: TGTGCCAGCTCACCCTCCGGTCGGGGGGGCGAGACCTACGAGCAGTACTTC. Translation gives CASSPSGRGGETYEQYF.

The genes are TRBV7-2 and TRBJ2-7, with a weak D call TRBD1 (6 bases). This CDR3 has 15 amino acids. The germline V gene encodes CDR1 SGHTA and CDR2 FQGNSA. V was cut by 1 base and J by 4 bases, with 14 bases left in between. CDR3 sequence (DNA): TGTGCCAGCAGCTTAGTGGGGTCAGGGGATTACGAGCAGTACTTC. Residues: CASSLVGSGDYEQYF.

The V call is TRBV5-8, the J call TRBJ1-4; a possible D gene is TRBD1 (5 bases). The CDR3 spans 14 residues. V was trimmed by 4 bases and J by 0 bases, leaving 7 bases between them. The germline V gene encodes CDR1 SGHTS and CDR2 YDEGEE. CDR3: CASSGGATNEKLFF. CDR3 coding DNA: TGTGCCAGCAGCGGAGGGGCAACTAATGAAAAACTGTTTTTT. Full variable domain (outside the CDR3, taken from reference TRBV5-8 and TRBJ1-4): EAGVTQSPTHLIKTRGQQATLRCSPISGHTSVYWYQQALGLGLQFLLWYDEGEERNRGNFPPRFSGRQFPNYSSELNVNALELEDSALYLCASSGGATNEKLFFGSGTQLSVL.

The J gene is TRBJ1-5, the V gene TRBV5-5; D is unclear. Germline V gene data show CDR1 as SGHKS and CDR2 as YYEKEE (reference sequence). This CDR3 region has 14 residues. Trimming stripped 0 bases from V and 7 bases from J, with 11 bases between. Here the CDR3 reads CASSLEGGRQPQHF. Written as DNA, the CDR3 is TGTGCCAGCAGCTTGGAGGGCGGCCGGCAGCCCCAGCATTTT. Supplemented by reference TRBV5-5 and TRBJ1-5, the full variable domain reads DAGVTQSPTHLIKTRGQQVTLRCSPISGHKSVSWYQQVLGQGPQFIFQYYEKEERGRGNFPDRFSARQFPNYSSELNVNALLLGDSALYLCASSLEGGRQPQHFGDGTRLSIL.

The rearrangement joins TRBV30 to TRBJ2-1; 14 bases line up with TRBD2. Germline CDR1 and CDR2: GTSNPN and SVGIG (reference sequence). J gave up 10 bases and V 3 bases, and 2 bases lay outside the gene matches. This CDR3 has 13 residues. The CDR3 DNA reads as TGTGCCTGGAGCCGACTAGCGGGAGGGGAGCAGTTCTTC. Residues: CAWSRLAGGEQFF.

The chain combines TRBV30 with TRBJ2-1; TRBD2 is a possible D gene (7 bases). The CDR3 is 13 amino acids. Deletions cut 5 bases from V and 7 bases from J, with 15 bases between. The germline V gene has CDR1 GTSNPN and CDR2 SVGIG (reference sequence). This CDR3 is CAWGGGRPNEQFF. The CDR3 bases are TGTGCCTGGGGGGGCGGGAGACCTAATGAGCAGTTCTTC.

This rearrangement joins TRBV6-1 to TRBJ2-5; 7 positions match TRBD1. CDR3 length: 16 residues. CDR1 is MNHNS, CDR2 SASEGT, per germline. Trimming at V came to 3 bases and at J to 7 bases, leaving 14 bases not matched to a gene. The CDR3 DNA reads as TGTGCCAGCAGTGACTTCCGTAACAGGGGCCGGGGGACCCAGTACTTC. It encodes CASSDFRNRGRGTQYF.

The chain employs TRBV30 and TRBJ2-2, with 12 bases lining up with TRBD2. The V segment lost 3 bases and the J segment 6 bases; nucleotides outside the gene matches: 5. This CDR3 is 15 amino acids long. In germline, CDR1 is GTSNPN, CDR2 SVGIG (reference sequence). CDR3: CAWSGLAGGAGELFF. CDR3 DNA sequence: TGTGCCTGGAGCGGGCTAGCGGGAGGGGCCGGGGAGCTGTTTTTT.

The rearrangement joins TRBV27 to TRBJ1-2; the match to TRBD1 covers 7 bases. Germline loops: CDR1 MNHEY, CDR2 SMNVEV (reference sequence). V lost 5 bases, J lost 7 bases, and 13 bases stayed unmatched. The CDR3 spans 15 residues. CDR3 amino acids: CASSPKAGGVVGYTF. CDR3 DNA: TGTGCCAGCAGTCCAAAGGCAGGGGGAGTTGTTGGCTACACCTTC.

This sequence joins TRBV5-6 and TRBJ2-7; 8 bases align to TRBD2. The junction had 11 bases not matched to a gene; V was cut back by 0 bases and J by 0 bases. Per germline, CDR1 SGHDT and CDR2 YYEEEE. The CDR3 sequence is 18 residues long. Here the CDR3 DNA reads TGTGCCAGCAGCTTGGCCCCCGCCCTAGCGGGCTTCTCCTACGAGCAGTACTTC. It translates to CASSLAPALAGFSYEQYF.

The CDR3 DNA is TGTGCCAGCAGCCACTTAACGGTGGACACTGAAGCTTTCTTT. It specifies CASSHLTVDTEAFF. The chain is built from TRBV14 and TRBJ1-1; D is unresolved. V was cut by 3 bases and J by 3 bases, with 11 bases left in between. Germline V CDR1 and CDR2: SGHDN, FVKESK. The CDR3 has 14 residues.

The chain joins TRBV30 to TRBJ2-2; TRBD2 matches 9 bases. Germline values: CDR1 GTSNPN, CDR2 SVGIG (reference sequence). The CDR3 totals 15 residues. Trimming cost V 4 bases and J 2 bases; bases outside gene matches: 5. The CDR3 sequence is CAWILAGVNTGELFF. The DNA for the CDR3 is TGTGCCTGGATCTTAGCGGGAGTAAACACCGGGGAGCTGTTTTTT.

The genes are TRBV9 and TRBJ2-2; TRBD1 aligns across 8 bases. The CDR3 has 14 residues. V was clipped by 3 bases and J by 7 bases; unmatched bases: 5. Germline-derived CDR1 and CDR2 are SGDLS and YYNGEE. The CDR3 sequence is CASSDQGAVGELFF. In DNA, the CDR3 is TGTGCCAGCAGCGACCAGGGGGCGGTCGGGGAGCTGTTTTTT.